The T cell receptor delta chain under discussion was sequenced for a study of delta chains in infants with herpesvirus infections. Study-wide context: The search targeted a public fetal Vdelta1/Vgamma8 clonotype after postnatal CMV infection.

This clone is medium-sized by share. The antigen is undetermined. Gamma-chain- and delta-chain-specific primers converted PBMC RNA into TCR cDNA. TCRdb reanalysed the RT-PCR reads via CATT. The sample lists about 2,600 delta-chain clones; roughly 35% were seen once. Study-level points and caveats: Among around 19 CMV-infected infants, several showed the public Vdelta1 clonotype.

Germline CDR1 and CDR2: TSWWSYY and QGS. CDR3 length equals 17 residues. Trimming shortened V by 5 bases and J by 8 bases, and 27 bases separated the two germline ends. The sequence derives from a human donor who was a Ugandan infant, either HIV-exposed or HIV-unexposed (not recorded which). V gene TRDV1 combines with J gene TRDJ1; D is possibly TRDD3 (6 bases). Sample: peripheral blood, taken at time point 4 of longitudinal follow-up. The CDR3 loop is CALGTLFQGGTTAKLIF. The CDR3 DNA sequence: TGTGCTCTTGGGACTCTGTTCCAGGGGGGGACCACGGCGAAACTCATCTTT.